This T cell receptor (beta chain) was captured by sequencing in a study of blood T cell repertoires in COVID-19 (dated by TCRdb to the early 2020s). Turning to the overall study: Samples covering the acute and convalescent phases of COVID-19 were provided by collaborators in the United States, Italy and Spain. Where HLA class I and class II types were available, the types were taken from metadata supplied by the sample provider, not from assay-based typing. Samples came from the ongoing ImmuneRACE study (first 160 participants) plus 1,254 subjects from 6 global collaborators. The material from the prospective study consisted of cDNA or gDNA derived from T cells, B-cell-depleted T cells, or PBMCs. A de-identified subject ID, COVID-19 status, age in years and sex were almost always included in the sample metadata. The dataset comprised deeply sampled blood TCRbeta repertoires from subjects exposed to, actively infected with, or recovered from COVID-19. The repertoires were released in a freely available public database meant as a resource for research on the immune response to SARS-CoV-2. Overall study results and their limits: How much clinical and demographic metadata was included differed by source and by participant, and the metadata was provided uncurated.

In the germline V gene, CDR1 corresponds to LGHNT and CDR2 to FRNRAP. From the cysteine through the phenylalanine, the CDR3 covers 10 amino acids. CDR3 DNA only is kept here, 30 bases in frame from base 1. V and J are truncated by 10 bases and 8 bases respectively, leaving an intervening sequence of 11 bases. Collaborating institutions collected whole blood in K2EDTA tubes following their own protocols. For TCRbeta analysis, collaborators shipped samples as frozen whole blood, isolated PBMCs, or DNA extracted from either of those sample types. The immunoSEQ Assay, a bias-controlled multiplex PCR, was used to amplify TCRbeta CDR3 regions from genomic DNA. On the study's bioinformatics: Within the assay, amplification of reference gene primers was used to estimate how many nucleated cells each sample contained. Sequence reads were collapsed and filtered to measure the absolute abundance of every unique TCRbeta CDR3 rearrangement. For each sample, productive Simpson clonality was calculated as the square root of Simpson's diversity index over productive rearrangements. Here the immuneACCESS table is served through TCRdb, limited to in-frame sequences with V and J called. Missing clones are a known gap in these copies; in checked studies unresolved V genes cover under half, and the rest lacks a known reason. V and J calls and clone size are given by that table; D and trimming were obtained from the DNA. For this sample the table gives approximately 170,000 clones, of which about 88% were detected only once. Roughly 7.3% of the sample comes from the top ten.

This clone was seen once. Its antigen remains unidentified. There are no base qualities to consult, and no much larger clone falls within one base. Sequenced input: peripheral blood. The V and J segments used are TRBV12-5 and TRBJ1-2, with the D gene call left open. The sequence was collected from a woman older than 75 in a cohort sampled during active or convalescent COVID-19. The bases read TGTGCTATTTGGGAGGGAGGCTACACCTTC. This encodes CAIWEGGYTF.